Each of the 18 T cell receptor beta chains below was sequenced from the same sample in a study of CD4+ T cells in melanoma. Produced via immunoSEQ multiplex PCR; TCRdb's table is partial and in-frame only. This sample yields 110,000 to 150,000 clones, of which about nine tenths are seen a single time; less than 2% belongs to the top ten. Receptors originate from a human donor with melanoma.

The chain uses TRBV5-1 and TRBJ2-1; the match to TRBD1 covers 8 bases. This CDR3 is 14 amino acids long. The J segment lost 11 bases and the V segment lost 3 bases, leaving 10 bases of the junction unmatched. Germline CDR1 reads SGHRS; CDR2 reads YFSETQ. The CDR3, as DNA: TGCGCCAGCAGCTCGGGGACAGGCCCGTTAAAGCAGTTCTTC. Residues: CASSSGTGPLKQFF.

Only one count was recorded for this clone. The chain links TRBV10-2 to TRBJ2-1; 7 bases are shared with TRBD1. The CDR3 sequence is 14 residues long. V trimming: 5 bases; J trimming: 4 bases; junction bases outside the gene matches: 5. Germline CDR1 reads WSHSY; CDR2 reads SAAADI. The DNA for the CDR3 is TGCGCCAGCAGTCAGGGGGTCCAATACAATGAGCAGTTCTTC. It is translated as CASSQGVQYNEQFF.

This clone was counted only a few times. This chain uses TRBV6-6 with TRBJ1-1; a possible D gene is TRBD1 (6 bases). V was clipped by 2 bases and J by 8 bases, with 12 bases between them. The germline gives CDR1 MNHNY, CDR2 SVGAGI (reference sequence). This CDR3 has 13 residues. The CDR3 DNA is TGTGCCAGCAGTTACCTACTAGGGGGAGAAGCTTTCTTT. Its protein product is CASSYLLGGEAFF.

The rearrangement links TRBV23-1 to TRBJ2-7; D call uncertain. TRBV23-1 falls under the ORF class, with uncertain function. The V end lost 3 bases, the J end lost 1 base, and 7 bases lay between the germline ends. The CDR3 covers 13 residues. The CDR3 region has the DNA TGCGCCAGCAGTCACCGCCAGTCCTACGAGCAGTACTTC. Its protein product is CASSHRQSYEQYF.

The chain combines TRBV2 with TRBJ1-1; tentatively, D is TRBD1 (6 bases). V gave up 7 bases and J gave up 0 bases, with 12 bases separating them. Per the germline V gene, CDR1 is SNHLY and CDR2 is FYNNEI. This CDR3 comprises 14 residues. The CDR3: CASTGARMNTEAFF. DNA for the CDR3: TGTGCCAGCACGGGGGCACGAATGAACACTGAAGCTTTCTTT.

V usage is TRBV7-6 and J usage is TRBJ2-3; D unresolved. CDR1 SGHVS and CDR2 FNYEAQ come from the germline V gene. With 7 bases removed from V and 1 base from J, the gap between germline ends came to 6 bases. The CDR3 covers 12 residues. CDR3 protein: CASNAGTDTQYF. The CDR3 DNA reads as TGTGCCAGCAACGCGGGCACAGATACGCAGTATTTT.

The V call is TRBV9, the J call TRBJ1-6; D call uncertain. This CDR3 spans 14 amino acids. Trimming pared 0 bases from V and 7 bases from J, leaving 8 bases between. The germline V gene has CDR1 SGDLS and CDR2 YYNGEE. The CDR3 DNA sequence: TGTGCCAGCAGCGTAGCCGGGCTAAATTCACCCCTCCACTTT. This translates into CASSVAGLNSPLHF.

The rearrangement uses TRBV7-9 and TRBJ2-7; D may be TRBD2 (5 bases). Trimming took 4 bases from V and 0 from J, leaving 13 bases between them. CDR1 is SEHNR and CDR2 is FQNEAQ in the germline V gene (reference sequence). There are 15 residues in the CDR3. CDR3 in amino acids: CASSSGRRSSYEQYF. The CDR3 nucleotides read TGTGCCAGCAGCTCCGGCAGGAGGAGCTCCTACGAGCAGTACTTC.

This clone was observed a single time. The J gene is TRBJ2-7, the V gene TRBV5-1, with 7 nucleotides matching TRBD2. V gave up 1 base and J gave up 3 bases; unmatched junction bases: 7. The germline CDR1 and CDR2 sequences are SGHRS and YFSETQ. CDR3 size: 15 residues. The CDR3 DNA reads TGCGCCAGCAGCTTGCGGGACTATCCTCTCTACGAGCAGTACTTC. Protein: CASSLRDYPLYEQYF.

The V and J genes are TRBV2 and TRBJ2-2, with D perhaps TRBD2 (6 bases). This CDR3 contains 13 residues. Trimming stripped 9 bases from V and 1 base from J, with 9 bases between. Germline V gives CDR1 SNHLY, CDR2 FYNNEI. CDR3 in DNA: TGTGCCAGTGGGAGGTTGAACACCGGGGAGCTGTTTTTT. Protein sequence: CASGRLNTGELFF. Full variable domain (outside the CDR3, taken from reference TRBV2 and TRBJ2-2): EPEVTQTPSHQVTQMGQEVILRCVPISNHLYFYWYRQILGQKVEFLVSFYNNEISEKSEIFDDQFSVERPDGSNFTLKIRSTKLEDSAMYFCASGRLNTGELFFGEGSRLTVL.

This clone was detected only once. The rearrangement joins TRBV10-3 to TRBJ1-1; D remains unclear. V was trimmed by 0 bases and J by 0 bases, leaving 8 bases between them. The germline V gene has CDR1 ENHRY and CDR2 SYGVKD. There are 15 residues in the CDR3. As DNA, the CDR3 is TGTGCCATCAGTGAGTCGGCAAGCGTGAACACTGAAGCTTTCTTT. Translated, it gives CAISESASVNTEAFF.

V usage is TRBV19 and J usage is TRBJ1-4; no definite D call. Germline V gives CDR1 LNHDA, CDR2 SQIVND (reference sequence). The CDR3 has 14 amino acids. V dropped 5 bases and J dropped 0 bases, with 7 bases sitting between them. The CDR3 spells CASSWGSTNEKLFF. The DNA for the CDR3 is TGTGCCAGTAGTTGGGGATCAACTAATGAAAAACTGTTTTTT.

This chain links TRBV21-1 with TRBJ1-1. TRBV21-1 is a listed pseudogene. The CDR3 runs to 17 residues. The CDR3 bases are TGTGCCAGCAGCAAAGTTAGGGAATGTACAGAGAACACTGAAGCTTTCTTT. Amino acids: CASSKVRECTENTEAFF.

V gene TRBV11-2 combines with J gene TRBJ1-4; tentative D call: TRBD1 (5 bases). Germline V lookup: CDR1 SGHAT, CDR2 FQNNGV. This CDR3 has 16 residues. Trimming pared 3 bases from V and 8 bases from J, leaving 19 bases between. The CDR3, as DNA: TGTGCCAGCAGCTTTTCAGCCGGGGCTAGTACGGAAAAACTGTTTTTT. This translates into CASSFSAGASTEKLFF.

The chain combines TRBV5-4 with TRBJ1-3; unclear D gene. The germline V and J ends were trimmed by 2 bases and 0 bases, with 9 bases remaining between them. The CDR3 loop spans 15 amino acids. Germline V gives CDR1 SGHNT, CDR2 YYREEE (reference sequence). CDR3 sequence: CASSFTGYSGNTIYF. CDR3 DNA: TGTGCCAGCAGCTTCACCGGGTACTCTGGAAACACCATATATTTT.

This CDR3 is CASSPLVAPGTDTDTQYF. In nucleotides, the CDR3 is TGCGCCAGCAGCCCTCTGGTTGCCCCCGGGACAGACACAGATACGCAGTATTTT. The chain employs TRBV4-1 and TRBJ2-3, with TRBD1 matching over 7 bases. Germline V gene sequence: CDR1 MGHRA, CDR2 YSYEKL. The CDR3 totals 18 residues. V shed 4 bases, J shed 2 bases, and the junction held 15 bases outside the gene matches.

The CDR3 reads CASSPFQGMSPLHF. CDR3 nucleotides: TGCGCCAGCAGCCCGTTCCAAGGAATGTCACCCCTCCACTTT. J is TRBJ1-6 and V is TRBV4-1, with D hard to call. The ends were cut back, 4 bases at V and 10 bases at J, with 14 bases in the middle. The CDR3 length is 14 residues. Germline values: CDR1 MGHRA, CDR2 YSYEKL.

J is TRBJ1-1 and V is TRBV18; TRBD1 is a possible D gene (5 bases). With 5 bases removed from V and 8 bases from J, the gap between germline ends came to 18 bases. Germline CDR1 reads KGHSH; CDR2 reads LQKENI. The CDR3 loop spans 14 amino acids. The CDR3: CASSTSMTDPEAFF. CDR3 bases: TGTGCCAGCTCAACCTCAATGACAGATCCAGAAGCTTTCTTT.